These 2 T cell receptor beta chains were sequenced from one sample in a study of cytotoxic CD8 clonotypes in ibrutinib-treated CLL. Profiled with immunoSEQ multiplex PCR; TCRdb holds only in-frame clones, not every one. The top ten clones hold roughly 5.4% of a sample with about 76,000 clones, about 86% of them seen once. Sequences were derived from PBMCs, sampled before ibrutinib treatment. These receptors were collected from a human donor with chronic lymphocytic leukemia.

The CDR3 DNA reads TGTGCCAGCTCACCACAGGGGACCTCTGGGGCCAACGTCCTGACTTTC. Translated, it gives CASSPQGTSGANVLTF. The chain has TRBV18 and TRBJ2-6; D may match TRBD1 or TRBD2 (5 bases each). The germline gives CDR1 KGHSH, CDR2 LQKENI. CDR3 length equals 16 residues. V lost 1 base and J lost 0, with 7 bases in between.

The chain carries TRBV7-9 and TRBJ1-1; weak D call: TRBD1 (5 bases). The CDR3 loop spans 14 amino acids. Germline assignment: CDR1 SEHNR and CDR2 FQNEAQ (reference sequence). Trimming left V 4 bases short and J 0 bases short, with 9 bases between. The CDR3 sequence is CASSSTAMNTEAFF. The CDR3 bases are TGTGCCAGCAGCTCGACAGCTATGAACACTGAAGCTTTCTTT.